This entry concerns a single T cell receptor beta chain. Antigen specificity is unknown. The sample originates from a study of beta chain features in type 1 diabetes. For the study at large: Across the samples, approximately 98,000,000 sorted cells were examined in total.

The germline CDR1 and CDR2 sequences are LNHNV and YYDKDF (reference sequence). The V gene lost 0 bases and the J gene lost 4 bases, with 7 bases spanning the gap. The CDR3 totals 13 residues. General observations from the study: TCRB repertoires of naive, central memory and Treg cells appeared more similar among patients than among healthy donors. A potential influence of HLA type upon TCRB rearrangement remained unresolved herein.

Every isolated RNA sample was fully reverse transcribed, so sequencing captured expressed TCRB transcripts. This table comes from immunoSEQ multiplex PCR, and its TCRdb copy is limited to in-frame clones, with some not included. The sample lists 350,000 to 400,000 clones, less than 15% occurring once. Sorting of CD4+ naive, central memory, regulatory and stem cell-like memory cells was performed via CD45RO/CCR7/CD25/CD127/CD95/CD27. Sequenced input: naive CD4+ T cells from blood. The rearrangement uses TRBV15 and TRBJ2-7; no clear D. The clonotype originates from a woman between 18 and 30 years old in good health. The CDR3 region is CATSRDIQYEQYF. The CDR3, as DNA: TGTGCCACCAGCAGAGACATCCAATACGAGCAGTACTTC.